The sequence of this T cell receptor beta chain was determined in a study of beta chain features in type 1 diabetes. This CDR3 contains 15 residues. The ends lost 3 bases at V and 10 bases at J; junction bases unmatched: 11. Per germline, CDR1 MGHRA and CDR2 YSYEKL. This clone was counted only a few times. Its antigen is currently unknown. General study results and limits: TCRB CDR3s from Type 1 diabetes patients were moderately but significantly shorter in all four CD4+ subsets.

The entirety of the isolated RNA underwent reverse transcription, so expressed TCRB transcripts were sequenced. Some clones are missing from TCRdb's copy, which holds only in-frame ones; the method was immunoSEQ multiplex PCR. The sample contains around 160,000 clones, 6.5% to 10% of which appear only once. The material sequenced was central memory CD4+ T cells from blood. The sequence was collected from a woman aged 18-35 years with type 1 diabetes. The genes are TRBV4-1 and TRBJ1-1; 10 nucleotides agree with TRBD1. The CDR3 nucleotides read TGCGCCAGCAGCCATGGACAGGGGGAGCGAGGGGGAGCTTTCTTT. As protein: CASSHGQGERGGAFF.